These 23 T cell receptor beta chains came from one sample sequenced in a study of HIV-infected patients and healthy controls. cDNA was made from about 480 ng RNA using alpha and beta constant primers. Separate chain-specific third strand synthesis with multiplexing indices produced the alpha and beta libraries. TCRdb re-analysed the 5' RACE reads in MiXCR, keeping a single row per CDR3 protein. This sample has 15,000 or so distinct CDR3 sequences, with roughly 7.6% found just once. All unsorted peripheral T cells were captured because whole blood was used without fractionation. What was sequenced was blood. These TCRs come from an adult in good health.

This clonotype is judged medium-sized. The CDR3 region has the DNA TGTGCCAGCAGCGCAGGGGTCTCTGGGGCCAACGTCCTGACTTTC. Translation gives CASSAGVSGANVLTF. This chain links TRBV3-1 with TRBJ2-6; possible D gene TRBD1, 6 bases. The CDR3 is 15 residues long. The germline V gene has CDR1 LGHDT and CDR2 YNNKEL (reference sequence). With 5 bases removed from V and 0 bases from J, the gap between germline ends came to 8 bases.

By share, this clonotype ranks as medium-sized. The rearrangement joins TRBV10-3 to TRBJ2-5; TRBD2 aligns across 8 bases. Per the germline V gene, CDR1 is ENHRY and CDR2 is SYGVKD. The J segment lost 1 base and the V segment lost 4 bases, leaving 5 bases of the junction unmatched. The CDR3 length is 15 residues. CDR3 sequence: CAISGTSGGQETQYF. The CDR3 nucleotides read TGTGCCATCAGTGGTACTAGCGGCGGCCAAGAGACCCAGTACTTC.

This clonotype was seen repeatedly, ten times or more. The rearrangement uses TRBV5-1 and TRBJ1-5; D possibly corresponds to TRBD1 (5 bases). The V end was cut by 4 bases, the J end by 6 bases, with 17 bases between. The CDR3 runs 15 residues. Germline CDR1 reads SGHRS; CDR2 reads YFSETQ. In DNA, the CDR3 is TGCGCCAGCAGCCCAGTCGGGGGACTTCGTCAGCCCCAGCATTTT. This codes for CASSPVGGLRQPQHF.

This clonotype was detected ten times or more. V usage is TRBV29-1 and J usage is TRBJ2-1; 8 bases are a match to TRBD1. The CDR3 spans 15 residues. Germline lookup yields CDR1 SQVTM and CDR2 ANQGSEA. V shed 6 bases, J shed 8 bases, and the junction held 15 bases outside the gene matches. The CDR3 nucleotides read TGCAGCGTGGACTGGCGAGGACAGGGAGCCTATGAGCAGTTCTTC. Protein: CSVDWRGQGAYEQFF.

A word on this clonotype: Germline is not matched at one junction end, which may reflect a read error. This chain uses TRBV19 with TRBJ2-1; D call uncertain. The CDR3 contains 11 residues. Germline assignment: CDR1 LNHDA and CDR2 SQIVND (reference sequence). The CDR3: CDSSTSDEQFF. The CDR3 nucleotides are TGTGACAGTAGTACCTCCGATGAGCAGTTCTTC.

The sample holds many counts of this clonotype. J is TRBJ2-3 and V is TRBV24-1, with 8 bases lining up with TRBD1. The CDR3 covers 18 residues. V shed 4 bases and J 9 bases; nucleotides not matched to a gene: 20. Germline CDR1 reads KGHDR; CDR2 reads SFDVKD. For the CDR3, the DNA is TGTGCCACCAGTGACCAACGGGCGGGACAGGACCATTTCGACACGCAGTATTTT. This translates into CATSDQRAGQDHFDTQYF.

Ten or more counts support this clonotype. This sequence joins TRBV19 and TRBJ1-1; 7 bases match TRBD1. Germline V CDR1 and CDR2: LNHDA, SQIVND (reference sequence). V shed 3 bases and J 2 bases; nucleotides not matched to a gene: 3. The CDR3 extends over 14 amino acids. CDR3 sequence (DNA): TGTGCCAGTAGTATGGGACAGTCCAACACTGAAGCTTTCTTT. This encodes CASSMGQSNTEAFF.

This clonotype is categorized as medium-sized. The chain links TRBV7-2 to TRBJ2-5, with a tentative D call TRBD1 (6 bases). With 5 bases removed from V and 2 bases from J, the gap between germline ends came to 9 bases. Germline-derived CDR1 and CDR2 are SGHTA and FQGNSA. The CDR3 length is 13 residues. CDR3 in amino acids: CASSLGQQETQYF. Written as DNA, the CDR3 is TGTGCCAGCAGCCTTGGACAGCAAGAGACCCAGTACTTC.

This clonotype was observed at least ten times. The chain couples TRBV27 to TRBJ2-2; the match to TRBD2 covers 7 bases. The CDR3 has 16 amino acids. The V segment lost 7 bases and the J segment 0 bases; nucleotides outside the gene matches: 8. Germline V gene data show CDR1 as MNHEY and CDR2 as SMNVEV (reference sequence). The CDR3 spells CASKWGGMANTGELFF. As DNA, the CDR3 is TGTGCCAGCAAATGGGGGGGGATGGCGAACACCGGGGAGCTGTTTTTT.

There are many counts of this clonotype. The V gene is TRBV29-1, the J gene TRBJ1-1; TRBD1 agrees at 10 bases. CDR3 size: 15 residues. V lost 5 bases and J lost 1; bases outside the gene matches: 7. Germline V gene lookup returns CDR1 SQVTM and CDR2 ANQGSEA. CDR3: CSVYGQGGSNTEAFF. In nucleotides, the CDR3 is TGCAGCGTTTATGGACAGGGGGGATCGAACACTGAAGCTTTCTTT.

This clonotype was counted many times. V is TRBV30 and J is TRBJ2-3; D is undetermined. The V end lost 0 bases, the J end lost 6 bases, and 7 bases lay between the germline ends. The CDR3 runs to 12 residues. Germline V lookup: CDR1 GTSNPN, CDR2 SVGIG (reference sequence). The DNA for the CDR3 is TGTGCCTGGAGTGTACGTGGCGATACGCAGTATTTT. This translates into CAWSVRGDTQYF.

This sequence joins TRBV2 and TRBJ1-1, with 11 nucleotides matching TRBD1. The CDR3 runs 15 residues. Germline V gene lookup returns CDR1 SNHLY and CDR2 FYNNEI. V shed 2 bases, J shed 3 bases, and the junction held 2 bases outside the gene matches. The CDR3 DNA reads as TGTGCCAGCAGTGAAAGGGGACAGGGGGACACTGAAGCTTTCTTT. This sequence encodes CASSERGQGDTEAFF. Drawing the rest from reference TRBV2 and TRBJ1-1, the complete variable domain is EPEVTQTPSHQVTQMGQEVILRCVPISNHLYFYWYRQILGQKVEFLVSFYNNEISEKSEIFDDQFSVERPDGSNFTLKIRSTKLEDSAMYFCASSERGQGDTEAFFGQGTRLTVV.

This clonotype has a count of ten or more. This chain connects TRBV7-9 to TRBJ1-1, with D maybe TRBD1 (6 bases). V lost 5 bases and J lost 1, with 14 bases in between. The germline gives CDR1 SEHNR, CDR2 FQNEAQ (reference sequence). There are 15 residues in the CDR3. CDR3 DNA sequence: TGTGCCAGCAGCCGAAAGGGACAAACGAACACTGAAGCTTTCTTT. Protein: CASSRKGQTNTEAFF.

In its sample, this clonotype was seen many times. The CDR3 region is CSARATGTGLNTEAFF. The CDR3 bases are TGCAGTGCTAGAGCAACCGGGACAGGGTTGAACACTGAAGCTTTCTTT. The V gene is TRBV20-1, the J gene TRBJ1-1; 9 bases map to TRBD1. The CDR3 spans 16 residues. Trimming at V came to 1 base and at J to 0 bases, leaving 6 bases not matched to a gene. CDR1 DFQATT and CDR2 SNEGSKA come from the germline V gene (reference sequence).

In its sample, this clonotype was seen many times. This chain connects TRBV20-1 to TRBJ2-1; D call uncertain. Germline V gives CDR1 DFQATT, CDR2 SNEGSKA (reference sequence). This CDR3 has 15 amino acids. The V gene lost 1 base and the J gene lost 6 bases, with 16 bases spanning the gap. The DNA for the CDR3 is TGCAGTGCTAGAGCCCTCGTCTCTTCGACCAATGAGCAGTTCTTC. This encodes CSARALVSSTNEQFF.

This clonotype came up many times. This rearrangement joins TRBV5-1 to TRBJ1-1; possibly TRBD1 for D (6 bases). Germline CDR1 is SGHRS and CDR2 is YFSETQ. The V end lost 4 bases, the J end lost 1 base, and 11 bases lay between the germline ends. CDR3 length: 14 residues. CDR3 loop: CASSTGTPNTEAFF. For the CDR3, the DNA is TGCGCCAGCAGCACCGGGACACCGAACACTGAAGCTTTCTTT. The whole variable domain, remainder taken from reference TRBV5-1 and TRBJ1-1, is KAGVTQTPRYLIKTRGQQVTLSCSPISGHRSVSWYQQTPGQGLQFLFEYFSETQRNKGNFPGRFSGRQFSNSRSEMNVSTLELGDSALYLCASSTGTPNTEAFFGQGTRLTVV.

In its sample, this clonotype was seen many times. The rearrangement uses TRBV25-1 and TRBJ2-2; D gene ambiguous. CDR3 length equals 13 residues. The V end lost 2 bases, the J end lost 6 bases, and 7 bases lay between the germline ends. Germline V lookup: CDR1 MGHDK, CDR2 SYGVNS. CDR3 sequence: CASSELVAGELFF. The CDR3 DNA follows: TGTGCCAGCAGTGAACTGGTAGCCGGGGAGCTGTTTTTT.

This clonotype is medium-sized. This chain connects TRBV6-2 or TRBV6-3 to TRBJ2-1; D call uncertain. This CDR3 spans 18 amino acids. Germline CDR1 reads MNHEY; CDR2 reads SVGEGT. V lost 2 bases and J lost 4, with 21 bases in between. CDR3 sequence reads: CASSYAPAGGLYYNEQFF. The CDR3 bases are TGTGCCAGCAGTTACGCCCCAGCCGGCGGCTTATATTACAATGAGCAGTTCTTC.

In this sample, this clonotype turned up many times. This chain links TRBV20-1 with TRBJ2-5; TRBD2 aligns across 8 bases. Germline V gives CDR1 DFQATT, CDR2 SNEGSKA (reference sequence). CDR3 length: 15 amino acids. J lost 5 bases, V lost 0 bases, and 8 bases had no gene match. CDR3 sequence reads: CSARDILAGAETQYF. The CDR3 bases are TGCAGTGCTAGAGATATCCTAGCGGGTGCTGAGACCCAGTACTTC.

The table lists this clonotype with many counts. The rearrangement joins TRBV6-2 or TRBV6-3 to TRBJ1-2, with TRBD1 matching 9 bases. V shed 2 bases and J 7 bases; nucleotides not matched to a gene: 20. There are 19 residues in the CDR3. Germline V gene data show CDR1 as MNHEY and CDR2 as SVGEGT. CDR3 sequence (DNA): TGTGCCAGCAGTTACGAAAAGACCGGACAGGGGCTAAACGTCCGTGGCTACACCTTC. It encodes CASSYEKTGQGLNVRGYTF.

This clonotype was seen at least ten times. The chain combines TRBV7-2 with TRBJ2-7; D not certain. Trimming took 0 bases from V and 5 from J, leaving 5 bases between them. This CDR3 is 12 amino acids long. Germline V CDR1 and CDR2: SGHTA, FQGNSA. The CDR3 loop is CASSLARHEQYF. The CDR3 DNA reads TGTGCCAGCAGCTTAGCTAGACACGAGCAGTACTTC.

This clonotype was picked up many times. V usage is TRBV24-1 and J usage is TRBJ2-2; D not certain. The V end lost 0 bases, the J end lost 4 bases, and 8 bases lay between the germline ends. The CDR3 contains 15 residues. Germline V gives CDR1 KGHDR, CDR2 SFDVKD. DNA of the CDR3: TGTGCCACCAGTGATTTGCGCTCCGCCACCGGGGAGCTGTTTTTT. As protein: CATSDLRSATGELFF.

This clonotype was counted many times. The rearrangement uses TRBV4-3 and TRBJ2-1; D remains ambiguous. The CDR3 has 18 residues. The germline V gene encodes CDR1 LGHNA and CDR2 YSLEER. V was cut by 0 bases and J by 0 bases, with 15 bases left in between. The chain's CDR3 is CASSQDFEEWSSYNEQFF. Written as DNA, the CDR3 is TGCGCCAGCAGCCAAGATTTCGAGGAGTGGAGCTCCTACAATGAGCAGTTCTTC.